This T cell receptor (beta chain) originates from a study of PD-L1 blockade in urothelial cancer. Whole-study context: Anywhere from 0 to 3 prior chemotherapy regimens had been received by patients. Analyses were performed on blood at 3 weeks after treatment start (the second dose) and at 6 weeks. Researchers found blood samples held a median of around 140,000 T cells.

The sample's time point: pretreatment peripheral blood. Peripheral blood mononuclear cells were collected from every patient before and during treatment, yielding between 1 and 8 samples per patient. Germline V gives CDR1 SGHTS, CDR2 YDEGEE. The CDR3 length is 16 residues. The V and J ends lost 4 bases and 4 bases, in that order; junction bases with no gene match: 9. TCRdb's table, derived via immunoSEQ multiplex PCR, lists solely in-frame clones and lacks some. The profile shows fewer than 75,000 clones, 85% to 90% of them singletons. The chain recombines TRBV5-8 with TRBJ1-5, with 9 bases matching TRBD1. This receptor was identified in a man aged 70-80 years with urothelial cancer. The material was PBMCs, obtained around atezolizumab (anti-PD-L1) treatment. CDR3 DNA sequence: TGTGCCAGCAGCGCGGGATGGGACAGGGAGAATCAGCCCCAGCATTTT. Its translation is CASSAGWDRENQPQHF.